The 27 T cell receptor beta chains below all came from one sample that was sequenced in a study of early T cells in non-severe SARS-CoV-2 infection. TCRdb called the 5' RACE reads again in MiXCR, with one record for every CDR3 protein. The sample yields 35,000 to 45,000 distinct CDR3 sequences, 9% to 15% seen once. Sequenced: whole blood. These receptors all come from an adult who was a healthcare worker with PCR-confirmed SARS-CoV-2 infection or an uninfected control (not recorded which).

The chain is built from TRBV6-2 or TRBV6-3 and TRBJ2-7; D uncertain. Per the germline V gene, CDR1 is MNHEY and CDR2 is SVGEGT. V lost 0 bases and J lost 4, with 7 bases in between. The CDR3 loop spans 13 amino acids. The CDR3 DNA reads as TGTGCCAGCAGTTACTCGACGCAGTACGAGCAGTACTTC. Amino acid sequence: CASSYSTQYEQYF.

CDR3: CAISPTTGAKNIQYF. CDR3 DNA sequence: TGTGCCATCAGCCCAACGACGGGAGCCAAAAACATTCAGTACTTC. The chain recombines TRBV10-3 with TRBJ2-4, with D unresolved. Germline CDR1 is ENHRY and CDR2 is SYGVKD. This CDR3 has 15 residues. The ends were cut back, 6 bases at V and 0 bases at J, with 12 bases in the middle.

This clonotype was detected only once. This chain joins TRBV7-2 and TRBJ2-2; TRBD2 agrees at 10 bases. Germline loops: CDR1 SGHTA, CDR2 FQGNSA. V lost 5 bases, J lost 7 bases, and 7 bases stayed unmatched. The CDR3 is 15 amino acids. The CDR3 region has the DNA TGTGCCAGCAGCATGCTAGCGGGGGATATCGGGGAGCTGTTTTTT. Translated, it gives CASSMLAGDIGELFF. The full variable domain, completed using reference TRBV7-2 and TRBJ2-2, is GAGVSQSPSNKVTEKGKDVELRCDPISGHTALYWYRQSLGQGLEFLIYFQGNSAPDKSGLPSDRFSAERTGGSVSTLTIQRTQQEDSAVYLCASSMLAGDIGELFFGEGSRLTVL.

This clonotype was seen only a few times. The chain carries TRBV6-6 and TRBJ1-3, with D unresolved. This CDR3 comprises 16 residues. Trimming removed 1 base at V and 4 bases at J, with 14 bases between. Germline CDR1 MNHNY, CDR2 SVGAGI (reference sequence). The CDR3 reads CASSYLPEGAGNTIYF. CDR3 nucleotides: TGTGCCAGCAGTTACTTGCCCGAGGGAGCCGGAAACACCATATATTTT.

This clonotype was detected only a few times. CDR3 nucleotides: TGTGCCTGGAGTATACGGACAGGGCGGGGGAACACTGAAGCTTTCTTT. It codes for CAWSIRTGRGNTEAFF. The chain couples TRBV30 to TRBJ1-1; TRBD1 aligns across 8 bases. The germline V gene encodes CDR1 GTSNPN and CDR2 SVGIG (reference sequence). J gave up 1 base and V 2 bases, and 9 bases lay outside the gene matches. CDR3 size: 16 residues.

About this clonotype: A read error may account for a junction end that differs from germline. This rearrangement joins TRBV28 to TRBJ2-5; no definite D call. The CDR3 runs to 15 residues. Germline CDR1 MDHEN, CDR2 SYDVKM. The CDR3 is CVSSWARPYQETQYF. In DNA, the CDR3 is TGTGTCAGCAGTTGGGCCCGACCTTACCAAGAGACCCAGTACTTC.

At least ten counts were recorded for this clonotype. The chain links TRBV6-6 to TRBJ1-5, with 9 bases lining up with TRBD1. Trimming cost V 11 bases and J 7 bases; bases outside gene matches: 9. CDR1 is MNHNY, CDR2 SVGAGI, per germline (reference sequence). This CDR3 has 13 amino acids. Here the CDR3 DNA reads TGTGCCGTAAAACAGGGGGCCGAACAGCCCCAGCATTTT. This codes for CAVKQGAEQPQHF.

This clonotype appeared many times. V is TRBV29-1 and J is TRBJ2-2, with D possibly matching TRBD1 (5 bases). V lost 7 bases, J lost 3 bases, and 15 bases lay in between. The CDR3 is made up of 14 amino acids. Per the germline V gene, CDR1 is SQVTM and CDR2 is ANQGSEA. CDR3 residues: CSARQRPDTGELFF. The DNA of the CDR3 is TGCAGCGCCCGACAGAGGCCGGACACCGGGGAGCTGTTTTTT.

V gene TRBV11-2 combines with J gene TRBJ2-4, with D maybe TRBD1 (6 bases). Trimming shortened V by 2 bases and J by 0 bases, and 11 bases separated the two germline ends. Germline CDR1 SGHAT, CDR2 FQNNGV. This CDR3 has 16 amino acids. Here the CDR3 reads CASSLSGRGAKNIQYF. The CDR3 region has the DNA TGTGCCAGCAGCTTAAGTGGCAGGGGAGCCAAAAACATTCAGTACTTC.

This clonotype was counted many times. The chain joins TRBV4-1 to TRBJ2-2; 10 nucleotides line up with TRBD2. The CDR3 runs 18 residues. Germline trimming cut 2 bases from V and 7 bases from J; bases unmatched to any gene: 13. Germline CDR1 is MGHRA and CDR2 is YSYEKL. CDR3 in amino acids: CASSQRVQASGRIGELFF. The CDR3, as DNA: TGCGCCAGCAGCCAAAGGGTTCAGGCTAGCGGGAGAATCGGGGAGCTGTTTTTT.

V usage is TRBV6-2 or TRBV6-3 and J usage is TRBJ2-1; 7 nucleotides align to TRBD2. Trimming removed 7 bases from V and 9 bases from J; junction bases left unmatched: 9. Germline CDR1 is MNHEY and CDR2 is SVGEGT. The CDR3 has 13 amino acids. The CDR3 spells CASKVGGHVEQFF. The CDR3 DNA sequence: TGTGCCAGCAAGGTGGGAGGGCATGTTGAGCAGTTCTTC.

The V call is TRBV6-6, the J call TRBJ2-1; 11 positions agree with TRBD2. The V segment lost 0 bases and the J segment 9 bases; nucleotides outside the gene matches: 7. The germline CDR1 and CDR2 sequences are MNHNY and SVGAGI (reference sequence). CDR3 length equals 16 residues. In DNA, the CDR3 is TGTGCCAGCAGTTACTCTGTAGCGGGGGGGCCCCGTGAGCAGTTCTTC. This translates into CASSYSVAGGPREQFF.

This chain connects TRBV15 to TRBJ1-3, with D tentatively TRBD1 (5 bases). Trimming removed 1 base at V and 2 bases at J, with 9 bases between. The CDR3 contains 15 residues. The germline gives CDR1 LNHNV, CDR2 YYDKDF (reference sequence). Written as DNA, the CDR3 is TGTGCCACCAGCAGAGCCCCAGGGCCTGGAAACACCATATATTTT. Translated, it gives CATSRAPGPGNTIYF.

This clonotype was recorded only once. This chain links TRBV14 with TRBJ2-4; D unclear. The germline V gene encodes CDR1 SGHDN and CDR2 FVKESK. The V gene lost 1 base and the J gene lost 7 bases, with 8 bases spanning the gap. The CDR3 consists of 13 residues. CDR3 DNA sequence: TGTGCCAGCAGCCAAGGCGGCAGTAACATTCAGTACTTC. Its translation is CASSQGGSNIQYF.

The J gene is TRBJ2-7, the V gene TRBV18; weak D call: TRBD1 (6 bases). The V end was cut by 4 bases, the J end by 3 bases, with 28 bases between. Germline CDR1 and CDR2: KGHSH and LQKENI. The CDR3 loop spans 19 amino acids. The CDR3 here is CASSLLRPAPGQQDYEQYF. In DNA, the CDR3 is TGTGCCAGCTCACTCTTAAGACCCGCACCGGGACAACAAGACTACGAGCAGTACTTC. The full variable domain, rest sourced from reference TRBV18 and TRBJ2-7, is NAGVMQNPRHLVRRRGQEARLRCSPMKGHSHVYWYRQLPEEGLKFMVYLQKENIIDESGMPKERFSAEFPKEGPSILRIQQVVRGDSAAYFCASSLLRPAPGQQDYEQYFGPGTRLTVT.

The chain combines TRBV5-1 with TRBJ2-5, with D uncertain. Trimming removed 3 bases from V and 2 bases from J, with 14 bases in between. The V gene's germline CDR1 is SGHRS and CDR2 YFSETQ. This CDR3 spans 15 amino acids. CDR3 sequence: CASSSRDALQETQYF. As DNA, the CDR3 is TGCGCCAGCAGCTCAAGGGATGCCCTACAAGAGACCCAGTACTTC.

This clonotype has ten or more counts. This chain joins TRBV20-1 and TRBJ2-2; 9 positions match TRBD2. CDR1 is DFQATT, CDR2 SNEGSKA, per germline (reference sequence). After removal of 2 bases from V and 2 bases from J, the junction contained 9 bases not matched to a gene. The CDR3 runs to 17 residues. In nucleotides, the CDR3 is TGCAGTGCTAGAATCCCGACTAGCGGAGTAAACACCGGGGAGCTGTTTTTT. As protein: CSARIPTSGVNTGELFF.

This clonotype was seen many times. The chain carries TRBV10-3 and TRBJ2-3, with TRBD2 matching over 9 bases. CDR3 size: 15 residues. Germline lookup yields CDR1 ENHRY and CDR2 SYGVKD. The trim removed 3 bases at V and 3 bases at J, leaving 4 bases unmatched. CDR3 nucleotides: TGTGCCATCAGTGACCGGACTAGCGCGACAGATACGCAGTATTTT. This translates into CAISDRTSATDTQYF.

This clonotype was seen many times. This chain uses TRBV19 with TRBJ2-7; D gene uncertain. The germline V gene has CDR1 LNHDA and CDR2 SQIVND (reference sequence). V lost 3 bases and J 3 bases, leaving 12 bases between the germline ends. The CDR3 covers 14 residues. The CDR3 DNA reads as TGTGCCAGTAGTATCGGCTCAGGAGACTACGAGCAGTACTTC. Translating gives CASSIGSGDYEQYF. The full variable domain, in which reference TRBV19 and TRBJ2-7 provide the parts outside the CDR3, is DGGITQSPKYLFRKEGQNVTLSCEQNLNHDAMYWYRQDPGQGLRLIYYSQIVNDFQKGDIAEGYSVSREKKESFPLTVTSAQKNPTAFYLCASSIGSGDYEQYFGPGTRLTVT.

This clonotype showed up many times. The V call is TRBV5-4, the J call TRBJ1-4; TRBD1 matches 8 bases. Germline V gives CDR1 SGHNT, CDR2 YYREEE (reference sequence). This CDR3 is built from 16 residues. V dropped 0 bases and J dropped 8; count of bases not matched to a gene: 9. The CDR3 loop reads CASSLANRGGEEKLFF. The CDR3, as DNA: TGTGCCAGCAGCTTGGCAAACAGGGGGGGGGAAGAAAAACTGTTTTTT.

The chain uses TRBV28 and TRBJ2-1; D may match TRBD1 or TRBD2 (5 bases each). V was cut by 3 bases and J by 12 bases, with 18 bases left in between. Germline V gene sequence: CDR1 MDHEN, CDR2 SYDVKM. This CDR3 has 14 residues. The CDR3 region is CASSFYGGAGWQFF. Here the CDR3 DNA reads TGTGCCAGCAGTTTCTATGGGGGTGCAGGGTGGCAGTTCTTC. Looking up the rest from reference TRBV28 and TRBJ2-1 gives the full variable domain: DVKVTQSSRYLVKRTGEKVFLECVQDMDHENMFWYRQDPGLGLRLIYFSYDVKMKEKGDIPEGYSVSREKKERFSLILESASTNQTSMYLCASSFYGGAGWQFFGPGTRLTVL.

The table lists this clonotype with many counts. The chain has TRBV19 and TRBJ2-1; tentatively, D is TRBD1 (6 bases). This CDR3 is built from 15 residues. Germline CDR1 and CDR2: LNHDA and SQIVND (reference sequence). The V end lost 9 bases, the J end lost 0 bases, and 15 bases lay between the germline ends. This CDR3 reads CASDQQGSSYNEQFF. CDR3 bases: TGTGCCAGCGACCAACAGGGTTCCTCCTACAATGAGCAGTTCTTC.

In this sample, this clonotype turned up many times. This chain uses TRBV10-1 with TRBJ2-7; TRBD1 might be the D (6 bases). The CDR3 covers 14 residues. Per germline, CDR1 WNHNN and CDR2 SYGVQD (reference sequence). V was trimmed by 2 bases and J by 3 bases, leaving 11 bases between them. The CDR3 DNA reads as TGCGCCAGCAGTGAGACAGGGACGAACTACGAGCAGTACTTC. It codes for CASSETGTNYEQYF.

This clonotype was seen at least ten times. The chain couples TRBV9 to TRBJ2-7; D gene unclear. The V end lost 3 bases, the J end lost 3 bases, and 10 bases lay between the germline ends. CDR3 length: 13 residues. The V gene's germline CDR1 is SGDLS and CDR2 YYNGEE. In DNA form, the CDR3 reads TGTGCCAGCAGCGCTTCGGACGGCTACGAGCAGTACTTC. Amino acids: CASSASDGYEQYF.

This clonotype was recorded at least ten times. The chain carries TRBV6-5 and TRBJ2-1; 12 bases align to TRBD1. The V gene end was trimmed by 0 bases and the J gene end by 9 bases; junction bases not matched to a gene: 12. Germline lookup yields CDR1 MNHEY and CDR2 SVGAGI. This CDR3 comprises 18 residues. The CDR3 spells CASSYSTVSGQGAVEQFF. The CDR3 bases are TGTGCCAGCAGTTACTCGACAGTTTCGGGACAGGGGGCAGTTGAGCAGTTCTTC.

Concerning this clonotype: A clone one base away is much larger, so this may be a read error. The rearrangement joins TRBV7-2 to TRBJ2-7, with 13 nucleotides matching TRBD2. This CDR3 is built from 15 residues. CDR1 SGHTA and CDR2 FQGNSA come from the germline V gene. V lost 8 bases and J lost 7; bases outside the gene matches: 11. The CDR3 sequence is CASGAGLAGREEQYF. For the CDR3, the DNA is TGTGCCAGCGGCGCGGGACTAGCGGGGAGAGAGGAGCAGTACTTC. Complete variable domain (other parts from reference TRBV7-2 and TRBJ2-7): GAGVSQSPSNKVTEKGKDVELRCDPISGHTALYWYRQSLGQGLEFLIYFQGNSAPDKSGLPSDRFSAERTGGSVSTLTIQRTQQEDSAVYLCASGAGLAGREEQYFGPGTRLTVT.

The sample holds one count of this clonotype. V and J are TRBV5-4 and TRBJ1-2; D is possibly TRBD1 (5 bases). CDR1 and CDR2 from the germline V gene are SGHNT and YYREEE (reference sequence). V lost 4 bases to trimming and J lost 4 bases, with 11 bases between them. This CDR3 spans 13 amino acids. The CDR3 coding sequence is TGTGCCAGCAGCCCGTTTGGGGCCTATGGCTACACCTTC. Translation: CASSPFGAYGYTF.